A selection of T cell receptor beta chains follows, all from one sample in a study of T cell repertoires in cytomegalovirus infection. In TCRdb, the reads were re-called with MiXCR into one record per CDR3 protein. The sample carries over 200,000 distinct CDR3 sequences, 12% to 15% recorded once. Sample: PBMCs. The receptor set was obtained from a human donor in good health (CMV status not recorded). Some clones in this sample may be carry-over from other donors' samples. Both conserved end residues are part of each CDR3. A D gene is named only where the DNA matches it firmly. Where a row states a size, it is once, few, many or the class of an expanded clone; other rows omit it.

many TRBD1 17 TRBJ1-1 TRBV19 CASSNRDRGRLGTEAFF TGTGCCAGTAGTAACCGGGACAGGGGGCGGTTGGGCACTGAAGCTTTCTTT
many . 14 TRBJ2-5 TRBV5-1 CASSLVVEGETQYF TGCGCCAGCAGCTTGGTCGTGGAGGGAGAGACCCAGTACTTC
. . 14 TRBJ2-3 TRBV2 CASSEYRTADTQYF TGTGCCAGCAGTGAGTACAGGACGGCAGATACGCAGTATTTT
. . 11 TRBJ2-1 TRBV29-1 CSARQKYEQFF TGCAGCGCCAGACAGAAATATGAGCAGTTCTTC
many . 13 TRBJ2-7 TRBV7-8 CASSPRTSPEQYF TGTGCCAGCAGCCCCCGAACTAGCCCCGAGCAGTACTTC
few . 13 TRBJ1-2 TRBV7-9 CASSFNQGIGYTF TGTGCCAGCAGCTTCAATCAGGGGATTGGCTACACCTTC
. TRBD2 14 TRBJ2-1 TRBV15 CATSSPILAGGQFF TGTGCCACCAGCAGCCCTATTTTAGCGGGAGGGCAGTTCTTC
. TRBD1 16 TRBJ2-7 TRBV29-1 CSVLGTGKISSYEQYF TGCAGCGTTCTTGGGACAGGGAAAATTTCCTCCTACGAGCAGTACTTC
. . 13 TRBJ2-2 TRBV7-8 CASTLVYTGELFF TGTGCCAGCACTCTTGTTTACACCGGGGAGCTGTTTTTT
. TRBD2 12 TRBJ2-7 TRBV29-1 CSVAGGPHEQYF TGCAGCGTTGCGGGAGGCCCCCACGAGCAGTACTTC
many . 11 TRBJ1-6 TRBV5-4 CASSLGGPLHF TGTGCCAGCAGCTTGGGTGGACCCCTCCACTTT
many . 13 TRBJ2-1 TRBV5-4 CASQAGTYNEQFF TGTGCCAGTCAAGCCGGAACCTACAATGAGCAGTTCTTC
. TRBD2 16 TRBJ2-1 TRBV7-9 CASSFSGRAAYNEQFF TGTGCCAGCAGCTTCAGCGGGAGGGCGGCCTACAATGAGCAGTTCTTC
many . 17 TRBJ1-4 TRBV6-6 CASSYPRVGLRDEKLFF TGTGCCAGCAGTTACCCTAGAGTAGGGCTGAGGGATGAAAAACTGTTTTTT
. . 10 TRBJ1-1 TRBV29-1 CSGQAREAFF TGCAGCGGGCAGGCCCGTGAAGCTTTCTTT
few . 15 TRBJ2-2 TRBV20-1 CSASAGQSNTGELFF TGCAGTGCTAGTGCTGGACAGTCGAACACCGGGGAGCTGTTTTTT
. . 14 TRBJ2-2 TRBV14 CASSQDLNTGELFF TGTGCCAGCAGCCAAGACCTGAACACCGGGGAGCTGTTTTTT
many TRBD2 16 TRBJ2-1 TRBV29-1 CSVVRLAVLSYNEQFF TGCAGCGTTGTCCGACTAGCGGTTTTGTCCTACAATGAGCAGTTCTTC
. TRBD1 14 TRBJ1-5 TRBV28 CASTDRGANQPQHF TGTGCCAGTACAGACAGGGGGGCCAATCAGCCCCAGCATTTT
many . 14 TRBJ1-5 TRBV18 CASSPGHLDQPQHF TGTGCCAGCTCACCGGGACACCTGGATCAGCCCCAGCATTTT
few . 15 TRBJ1-1 TRBV4-2 CASSQAYRANTEAFF TGTGCCAGCAGCCAAGCGTACAGGGCTAACACTGAAGCTTTCTTT
few . 13 TRBJ2-1 TRBV28 CASSPGTHREQFF TGTGCCAGCAGCCCGGGGACTCATAGGGAGCAGTTCTTC
. . 12 TRBJ2-5 TRBV7-9 CASSFQGETQYF TGTGCCAGCAGCTTTCAGGGAGAGACCCAGTACTTC
few TRBD1 14 TRBJ1-6 TRBV6-6 CASRGGGNNSPLHF TGTGCCAGCAGAGGAGGGGGCAATAATTCACCCCTCCACTTT
many . 14 TRBJ1-1 TRBV7-9 CASSFGRGTTEAFF TGTGCCAGCAGCTTTGGTCGTGGCACCACTGAAGCTTTCTTT
many TRBD2 19 TRBJ2-2 TRBV4-2 CASSQDLTSGGANTGELFF TGTGCCAGCAGCCAAGATCTCACTAGCGGGGGGGCGAACACCGGGGAGCTGTTTTTT
few . 16 TRBJ1-4 TRBV28 CASSLFQAPTNEKLFF TGTGCCAGCAGTTTATTCCAGGCACCAACTAATGAAAAACTGTTTTTT
few . 16 TRBJ1-1 TRBV5-1 CASSFLGGQGNTEAFF TGCGCCAGCAGCTTCTTGGGCGGGCAGGGTAACACTGAAGCTTTCTTT
many TRBD1 13 TRBJ1-4 TRBV12-3/TRBV12-4 CATADQGEEKLFF TGTGCCACCGCCGACCAGGGGGAAGAAAAACTGTTTTTT
few TRBD1 16 TRBJ2-7 TRBV12-3/TRBV12-4 CASSFLTGGISYEQYF TGTGCCAGCAGTTTCCTCACAGGGGGCATCTCCTACGAGCAGTACTTC
. . 15 TRBJ2-7 TRBV6-8 CASSTETGNTYEQYF TGTGCCAGCAGTACCGAAACAGGGAATACCTACGAGCAGTACTTC
. . 14 TRBJ1-4 TRBV6-5 CASTIWEGNEKLFF TGTGCCAGTACGATATGGGAGGGGAATGAAAAACTGTTTTTT
many . 12 TRBJ2-7 TRBV28 CASSSTGEVPYF TGTGCCAGCAGTTCGACTGGGGAAGTTCCGTACTTC
many . 17 TRBJ2-3 TRBV7-2 CASSLVHGLGRRDTQYF TGTGCCAGCAGCTTAGTCCACGGTCTCGGTCGTAGAGATACGCAGTATTTT
many TRBD1 15 TRBJ2-5 TRBV7-6 CASSRAGQGVETQYF TGTGCCAGCAGCAGAGCCGGACAGGGGGTGGAGACCCAGTACTTC
few TRBD1 14 TRBJ2-5 TRBV2 CASRSLTGRETQYF TGTGCCAGCAGATCGCTGACAGGGCGGGAGACCCAGTACTTC
few . 15 TRBJ1-5 TRBV28 CASRLSRQSNQPQHF TGTGCCAGCAGGCTTTCAAGGCAGAGCAATCAGCCCCAGCATTTT
many . 13 TRBJ1-5 TRBV7-9 CASSLIANQPQHF TGTGCCAGCAGCCTCATAGCGAATCAGCCCCAGCATTTT
many . 15 TRBJ2-3 TRBV20-1 CSARDPRDEGDTQYF TGCAGTGCTAGAGATCCCCGGGACGAAGGCGATACGCAGTATTTT
. TRBD2 15 TRBJ2-3 TRBV15 CATSLPGLRTDTQYF TGTGCCACCAGCCTTCCGGGACTACGCACAGATACGCAGTATTTT
few TRBD2 16 TRBJ2-7 TRBV20-1 CSASDVLRGTSYEQYF TGCAGTGCTAGTGACGTCTTGCGGGGGACCTCCTACGAGCAGTACTTC
few TRBD2 15 TRBJ2-4 TRBV28 CASSFGGGGTNIQYF TGTGCCAGCAGTTTTGGGGGGGGGGGGACAAACATTCAGTACTTC
many TRBD1 15 TRBJ1-1 TRBV7-3 CASSYTGAGNTEAFF TGTGCCAGCAGCTATACAGGGGCCGGCAACACTGAAGCTTTCTTT
many . 13 TRBJ2-5 TRBV7-3 CASSRWGFGTQYF TGTGCCAGCAGCCGGTGGGGGTTCGGGACCCAGTACTTC
few . 13 TRBJ1-5 TRBV7-9 CASSVMGNQPQHF TGTGCCAGCAGCGTGATGGGTAATCAGCCCCAGCATTTT
many . 18 TRBJ2-4 TRBV4-1 CASSPESAYLLAKNIQYF TGCGCCAGCAGCCCCGAAAGTGCCTATCTCCTAGCCAAAAACATTCAGTACTTC
many . 12 TRBJ2-7 TRBV20-1 CSARGDSHEQYF TGCAGTGCTAGGGGGGACTCCCACGAGCAGTACTTC
. TRBD1 14 TRBJ1-5 TRBV7-9 CASSYGQGGQPQHF TGTGCCAGCAGTTATGGACAGGGCGGTCAGCCCCAGCATTTT
. TRBD1 15 TRBJ1-2 TRBV5-1 CASSDGTGGNYGYTF TGCGCCAGCAGCGATGGGACAGGGGGGAACTATGGCTACACCTTC
. . 14 TRBJ2-5 TRBV10-3 CAISSGPPRETQYF TGTGCCATCAGCTCCGGGCCCCCGCGGGAGACCCAGTACTTC
. . 13 TRBJ1-5 TRBV18 CASSAKQDQPQHF TGTGCCAGCTCGGCAAAACAGGATCAGCCCCAGCATTTT
. TRBD1 15 TRBJ1-5 TRBV4-2 CASSLQTGGDQPQHF TGTGCCAGCAGCCTTCAGACAGGGGGCGATCAGCCCCAGCATTTT
few . 14 TRBJ1-4 TRBV3-1 CASRARGTNEKLFF TGTGCCAGCAGAGCCAGGGGAACTAATGAAAAACTGTTTTTT
few . 14 TRBJ1-5 TRBV25-1 CASSDSLNNQPQHF TGTGCCAGCAGTGACAGCCTAAACAATCAGCCCCAGCATTTT
many TRBD2 16 TRBJ2-3 TRBV12-3/TRBV12-4 CASSSRRGGQADTQYF TGTGCCAGCAGTTCCCGGCGGGGGGGCCAAGCAGATACGCAGTATTTT
many TRBD1 15 TRBJ2-4 TRBV5-1 CASSWDGQGRNIQYF TGCGCCAGCAGCTGGGACGGACAGGGCAGAAACATTCAGTACTTC
few . 16 TRBJ2-7 TRBV9 CASSVALTSYDSEQYF TGTGCCAGCAGCGTAGCCTTGACTTCTTATGATTCCGAGCAGTACTTC
many TRBD1 14 TRBJ2-5 TRBV7-2 CASSRDRGRETQYF TGTGCCAGCAGCCGGGACAGGGGGCGAGAGACCCAGTACTTC